This T cell receptor (beta chain) derives from a study of T cell responses to AZD1222 COVID-19 vaccine. Germline V lookup: CDR1 SGHRS, CDR2 YFSETQ. The ends were cut back, 1 base at V and 1 base at J, with 13 bases in the middle. This CDR3 region has 16 residues. Libraries were prepared by immunoSEQ multiplex PCR; TCRdb keeps only in-frame clonotypes and omits some of them. The sample carries 58,000 or so clones, 65% to 85% recorded once. Overall study findings and caveats: Distributed over spike, vaccine-associated CD4 TCRs predominated at 160-218 and 743-854. Clonal diversity was possibly underestimated, and the donors were mostly white British, with more females. Only a handful of AZD1222 recipients were seropositive at baseline. Scientists sampled the repertoires only once the peak T cell response had passed.

For this clone: Its target is not known.

The sequences come from peripheral blood, collected on day 0 of AZD1222 vaccination. The TCR sequence derives from an adult in good health. The rearrangement links TRBV5-1 to TRBJ2-3, with D maybe TRBD1 (6 bases). This CDR3 is CASSLSGGRGTDTQYF. The CDR3 coding sequence is TGCGCCAGCAGCTTGAGTGGGGGCCGTGGCACAGATACGCAGTATTTT.